This T cell receptor (beta chain) was obtained from a study of blood T cells in healthy people across ages. About the research overall: Template switching caught about one barcoded beta molecule for each two T cells.

In its sample, this clonotype was seen a few times. Its antigen is unidentified. Study conclusions and caveats: With unsorted PBMCs, a conclusive comparison of naive versus antigen-experienced cells was not possible.

Looked up from germline, CDR1 is SQVTM and CDR2 is ANQGSEA. V shed 4 bases and J 4 bases; nucleotides not matched to a gene: 6. The CDR3 is made up of 14 amino acids. The authors ran a second PCR of about 6 to 11 cycles using a sample-barcoded 5' primer and a J-beta primer mix. With 12 random nucleotides, a template-switch adaptor tagged each individual cDNA molecule. Sequencing of every sample gave 3 million or more CDR3-containing paired-end reads. In TCRdb, the 5' RACE reads were re-called with MiXCR into one record per CDR3 protein. In the table there are about 1.4 million distinct CDR3 sequences, around 59% of which are singletons.

This TCR was recovered from a man between 18 and 29 years old in good health. The genes are TRBV29-1 and TRBJ2-7, with TRBD2 identical over 11 bases. The sample consisted of blood. The CDR3 nucleotides are TGCAGCGTTGTCACTAGCGGGAGAGGGTACGAGCAGTACTTC. This codes for CSVVTSGRGYEQYF.